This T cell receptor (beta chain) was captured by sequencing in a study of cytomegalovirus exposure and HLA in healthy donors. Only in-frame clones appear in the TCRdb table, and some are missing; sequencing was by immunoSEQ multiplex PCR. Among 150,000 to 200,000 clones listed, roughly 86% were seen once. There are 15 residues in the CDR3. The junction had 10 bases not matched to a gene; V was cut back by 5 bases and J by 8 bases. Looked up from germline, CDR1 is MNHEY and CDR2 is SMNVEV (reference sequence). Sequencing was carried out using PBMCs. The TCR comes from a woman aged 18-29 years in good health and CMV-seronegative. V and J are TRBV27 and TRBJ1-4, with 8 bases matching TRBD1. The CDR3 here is CASSLLTGVGEKLFF. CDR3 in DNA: TGTGCCAGCAGTCTACTGACAGGGGTTGGAGAAAAACTGTTTTTT.